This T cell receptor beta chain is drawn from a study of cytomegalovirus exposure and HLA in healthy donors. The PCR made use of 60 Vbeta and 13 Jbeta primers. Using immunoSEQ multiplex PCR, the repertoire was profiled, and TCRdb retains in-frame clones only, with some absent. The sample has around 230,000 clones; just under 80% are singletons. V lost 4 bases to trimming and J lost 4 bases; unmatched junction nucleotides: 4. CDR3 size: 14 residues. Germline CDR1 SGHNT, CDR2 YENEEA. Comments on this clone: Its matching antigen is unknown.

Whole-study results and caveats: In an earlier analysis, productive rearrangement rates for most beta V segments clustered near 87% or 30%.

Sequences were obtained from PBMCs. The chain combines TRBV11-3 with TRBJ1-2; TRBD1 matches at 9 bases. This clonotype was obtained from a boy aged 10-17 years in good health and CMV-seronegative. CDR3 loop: CASSYGTGSYGYTF. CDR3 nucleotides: TGTGCCAGCAGCTACGGGACAGGGTCCTATGGCTACACCTTC. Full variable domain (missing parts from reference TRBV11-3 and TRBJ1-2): EAGVVQSPRYKIIEKKQPVAFWCNPISGHNTLYWYLQNLGQGPELLIRYENEEAVDDSQLPKDRFSAERLKGVDSTLKIQPAELGDSAVYLCASSYGTGSYGYTFGSGTRLTVV.